A single sample is the source of the 8 T cell receptor beta chains below, sequenced in a study of Graves' ophthalmopathy and Graves' hyperthyroidism. Amplification targeted the TCR beta CDR3 regions, with RNA transcripts as the source material. First-round RT-PCR with HTBI primers preceded a second-round multiplex PCR. TCRdb redid the calling of the multiplex PCR reads with MiXCR, one entry per CDR3 protein. The table has a few hundred thousand distinct CDR3 sequences, about a sixth seen once; the top ten hold around an eighth. The sequenced material came from peripheral blood. Receptors were obtained from an adult man with Graves' ophthalmopathy.

This clonotype was recorded at least ten times. The chain employs TRBV28 and TRBJ1-5; D call uncertain. V was shortened by 7 bases and J by 0 bases, with 19 bases between the two germline ends. Germline V gene data show CDR1 as MDHEN and CDR2 as SYDVKM. CDR3 length: 17 residues. The CDR3 nucleotides read TGTGCCAGCACCCCCTCAGGATGGGGATATAGCAATCAGCCCCAGCATTTT. It translates to CASTPSGWGYSNQPQHF.

This clonotype showed up many times. This chain links TRBV30 with TRBJ1-2; 8 bases match TRBD1. The junction had 11 bases not matched to a gene; V was cut back by 1 base and J by 7 bases. Germline V gene data show CDR1 as GTSNPN and CDR2 as SVGIG (reference sequence). The CDR3 length is 15 residues. CDR3 in DNA: TGTGCCTGGAGTGAAATCAGGCAGGGGGCCGGTGGCTACACCTTC. Residues: CAWSEIRQGAGGYTF.

This clonotype appeared many times. The rearrangement joins TRBV6-5 to TRBJ1-1; D is perhaps TRBD1 (6 bases). With 6 bases removed from V and 0 bases from J, the gap between germline ends came to 8 bases. This CDR3 is 13 amino acids long. Germline V gene lookup returns CDR1 MNHEY and CDR2 SVGAGI. CDR3 region: CASRRDMNTEAFF. The CDR3, as DNA: TGTGCCAGCAGAAGGGACATGAACACTGAAGCTTTCTTT.

This clonotype occurred many times. The J gene is TRBJ2-7, the V gene TRBV27; D might be TRBD2 (6 bases). The V and J ends lost 6 bases and 2 bases respectively, with 11 bases between them. Per germline, CDR1 MNHEY and CDR2 SMNVEV (reference sequence). The CDR3 has 13 residues. In DNA form, the CDR3 reads TGTGCCAGCAGCGCCGTAGCGGCCTACGAGCAGTACTTC. This gives the protein CASSAVAAYEQYF.

This clonotype was observed at least ten times. The chain recombines TRBV6-5 with TRBJ2-3; 9 nucleotides line up with TRBD1. V was clipped by 4 bases and J by 2 bases; unmatched bases: 7. In germline, CDR1 is MNHEY, CDR2 SVGAGI. CDR3 size: 16 residues. The DNA for the CDR3 is TGTGCCAGCAGTTCGGGACAGGGAAGTCTCACAGATACGCAGTATTTT. This translates into CASSSGQGSLTDTQYF.

This clonotype was detected many times. V gene TRBV7-9 combines with J gene TRBJ2-7; possibly TRBD1 or TRBD2 for D (6 bases each). Germline CDR1 reads SEHNR; CDR2 reads FQNEAQ (reference sequence). V was clipped by 1 base and J by 5 bases, with 18 bases between them. The CDR3 length is 16 residues. The CDR3, as DNA: TGTGCCAGCAGCTTAGAGTTTTCTACAGGGAGGCACGAGCAGTACTTC. Its protein is CASSLEFSTGRHEQYF.

Many counts were recorded for this clonotype. V gene TRBV6-5 combines with J gene TRBJ2-7; 9 positions match TRBD1. The CDR3 runs to 16 residues. Germline CDR1 and CDR2: MNHEY and SVGAGI. Trimming cost V 0 bases and J 5 bases; bases outside gene matches: 8. CDR3 loop: CASSYSNRGRGDEQYF. The CDR3 DNA reads as TGTGCCAGCAGTTACTCGAACAGGGGGCGAGGGGACGAGCAGTACTTC.

This clonotype was counted many times. V is TRBV20-1 and J is TRBJ1-5; D is undetermined. The CDR3 spans 14 residues. Germline values: CDR1 DFQATT, CDR2 SNEGSKA (reference sequence). Trimming took 6 bases from V and 1 from J, leaving 13 bases between them. The CDR3 sequence: CSAGRVESNQPQHF. CDR3 bases: TGCAGTGCCGGGAGGGTTGAGAGCAATCAGCCCCAGCATTTT.